This TCR beta chain was observed in a study of cytomegalovirus exposure and HLA in healthy donors. Study results and limitations: Immune exposure was documented only through CMV serostatus. Indistinguishable V segments such as TRBV6-2 and TRBV6-3 were excluded.

A word on this clone: Its antigen is unknown.

CDR1 is LNHDA and CDR2 is SQIVND in the germline V gene (reference sequence). Trimming pared 5 bases from V and 0 bases from J, leaving 7 bases between. The CDR3 spans 13 residues. PCR involved 60 Vbeta and 13 Jbeta primers. Per the original data handling: Later work found roughly 80 million unique TCR beta chains, with approximately 12 million shared. The table came from immunoSEQ multiplex PCR; TCRdb's copy has only in-frame clones and leaves some out. From that table come the V and J calls and clone size; the DNA was used to work out D and trimming. The sample includes about 89,000 clones, 60% to 80% of them seen just once.

This receptor was identified in a man aged 25 to 40 in good health and CMV-seronegative. The J gene is TRBJ1-1, the V gene TRBV19; a possible D gene is TRBD1 (5 bases). The sample consisted of PBMCs. CDR3: CASSWGMNTEAFF. The CDR3 coding sequence is TGTGCCAGTAGTTGGGGCATGAACACTGAAGCTTTCTTT. Complete variable domain (other parts from reference TRBV19 and TRBJ1-1): DGGITQSPKYLFRKEGQNVTLSCEQNLNHDAMYWYRQDPGQGLRLIYYSQIVNDFQKGDIAEGYSVSREKKESFPLTVTSAQKNPTAFYLCASSWGMNTEAFFGQGTRLTVV.